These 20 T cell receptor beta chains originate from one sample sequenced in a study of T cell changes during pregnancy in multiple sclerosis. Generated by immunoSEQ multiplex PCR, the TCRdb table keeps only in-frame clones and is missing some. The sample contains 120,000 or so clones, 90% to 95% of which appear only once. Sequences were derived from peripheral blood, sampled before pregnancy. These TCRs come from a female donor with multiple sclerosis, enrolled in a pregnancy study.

CDR3 region: CASRLRARGSYEQYF. Written as DNA, the CDR3 is TGCGCCAGCAGATTACGAGCCAGGGGGTCGTACGAGCAGTACTTC. This chain uses TRBV23-1 with TRBJ2-7; 7 bases align to TRBD1. TRBV23-1 is recorded as an ORF, its role being uncertain. The junction had 12 bases not matched to a gene; V was cut back by 6 bases and J by 4 bases. The CDR3 length is 15 residues.

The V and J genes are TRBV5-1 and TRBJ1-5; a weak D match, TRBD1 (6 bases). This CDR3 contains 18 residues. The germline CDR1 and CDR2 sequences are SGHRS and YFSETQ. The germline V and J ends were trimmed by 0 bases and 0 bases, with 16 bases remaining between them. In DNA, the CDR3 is TGCGCCAGCAGCTTGGACAGGGTCCCCCCCTATAGCAATCAGCCCCAGCATTTT. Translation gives CASSLDRVPPYSNQPQHF.

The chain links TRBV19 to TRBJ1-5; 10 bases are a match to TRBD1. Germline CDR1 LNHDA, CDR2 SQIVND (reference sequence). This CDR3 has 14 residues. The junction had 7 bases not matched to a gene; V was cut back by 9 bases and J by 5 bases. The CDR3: CASRQGAQDQPQHF. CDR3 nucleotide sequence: TGTGCCAGCAGACAGGGGGCGCAAGATCAGCCCCAGCATTTT.

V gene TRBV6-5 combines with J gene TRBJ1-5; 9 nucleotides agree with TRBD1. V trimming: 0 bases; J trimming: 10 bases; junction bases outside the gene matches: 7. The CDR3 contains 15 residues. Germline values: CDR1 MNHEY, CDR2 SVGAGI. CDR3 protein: CASSYSRDREKPQHF. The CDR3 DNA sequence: TGTGCCAGCAGTTACTCCCGGGACAGGGAAAAACCCCAGCATTTT.

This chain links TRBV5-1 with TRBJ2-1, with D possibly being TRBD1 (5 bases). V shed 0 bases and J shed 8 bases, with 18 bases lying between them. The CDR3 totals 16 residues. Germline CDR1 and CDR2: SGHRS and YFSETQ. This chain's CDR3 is CASSLGQGPRWDEQFF. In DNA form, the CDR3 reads TGCGCCAGCAGCTTGGGGCAGGGCCCCCGGTGGGATGAGCAGTTCTTC.

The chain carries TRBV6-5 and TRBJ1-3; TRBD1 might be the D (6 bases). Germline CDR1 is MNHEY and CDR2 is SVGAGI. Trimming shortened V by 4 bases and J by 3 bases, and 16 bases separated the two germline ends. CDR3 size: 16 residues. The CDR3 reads CASSSTQGVGGNTIYF. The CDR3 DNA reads TGTGCCAGCAGTTCTACACAGGGTGTAGGTGGAAACACCATATATTTT.

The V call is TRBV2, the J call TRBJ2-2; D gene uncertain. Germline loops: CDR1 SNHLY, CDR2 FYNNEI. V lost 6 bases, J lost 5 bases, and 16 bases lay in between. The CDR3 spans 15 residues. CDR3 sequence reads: CASRALAPLTGELFF. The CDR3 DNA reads TGTGCCAGCAGGGCCTTAGCCCCCTTAACCGGGGAGCTGTTTTTT.

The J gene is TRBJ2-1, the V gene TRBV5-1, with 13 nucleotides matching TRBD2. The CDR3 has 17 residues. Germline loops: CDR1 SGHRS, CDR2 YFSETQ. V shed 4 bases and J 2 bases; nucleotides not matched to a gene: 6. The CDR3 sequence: CASSHGLAGAPYNEQFF. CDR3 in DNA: TGCGCCAGCAGCCACGGACTAGCGGGAGCCCCCTACAATGAGCAGTTCTTC.

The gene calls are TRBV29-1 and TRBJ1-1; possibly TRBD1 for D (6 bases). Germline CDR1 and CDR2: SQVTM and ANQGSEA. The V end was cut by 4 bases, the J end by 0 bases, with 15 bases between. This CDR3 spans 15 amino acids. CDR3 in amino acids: CSVARYGQLNTEAFF. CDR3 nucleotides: TGCAGCGTTGCCCGTTACGGACAGTTGAACACTGAAGCTTTCTTT.

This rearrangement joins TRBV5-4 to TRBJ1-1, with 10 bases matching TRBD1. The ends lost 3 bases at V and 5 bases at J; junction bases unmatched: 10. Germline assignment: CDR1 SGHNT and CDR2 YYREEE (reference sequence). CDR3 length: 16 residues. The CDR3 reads CASSSKLDRGRTEAFF. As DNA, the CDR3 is TGTGCCAGCAGCTCCAAACTAGACAGGGGGCGAACTGAAGCTTTCTTT. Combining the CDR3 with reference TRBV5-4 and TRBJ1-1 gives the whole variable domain ETGVTQSPTHLIKTRGQQVTLRCSSQSGHNTVSWYQQALGQGPQFIFQYYREEENGRGNFPPRFSGLQFPNYSSELNVNALELDDSALYLCASSSKLDRGRTEAFFGQGTRLTVV.

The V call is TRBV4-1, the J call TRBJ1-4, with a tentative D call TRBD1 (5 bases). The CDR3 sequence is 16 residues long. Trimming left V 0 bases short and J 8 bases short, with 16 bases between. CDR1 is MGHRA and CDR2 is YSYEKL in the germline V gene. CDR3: CASSQDWRGGGEKLFF. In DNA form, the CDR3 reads TGCGCCAGCAGCCAAGATTGGCGGGGGGGTGGAGAAAAACTGTTTTTT.

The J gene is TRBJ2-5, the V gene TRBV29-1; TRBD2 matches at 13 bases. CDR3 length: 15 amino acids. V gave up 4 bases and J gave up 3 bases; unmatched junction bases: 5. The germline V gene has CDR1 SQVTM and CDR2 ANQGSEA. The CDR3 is CSVGTSGGPKETQYF. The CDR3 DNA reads TGCAGCGTTGGGACTAGCGGGGGCCCCAAAGAGACCCAGTACTTC.

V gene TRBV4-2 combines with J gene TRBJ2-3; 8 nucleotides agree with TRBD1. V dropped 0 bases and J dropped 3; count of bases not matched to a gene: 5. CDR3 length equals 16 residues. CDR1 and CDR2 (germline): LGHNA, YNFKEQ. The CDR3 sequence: CASSQDRQGMTDTQYF. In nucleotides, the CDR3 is TGTGCCAGCAGCCAAGACCGACAGGGGATGACAGATACGCAGTATTTT.

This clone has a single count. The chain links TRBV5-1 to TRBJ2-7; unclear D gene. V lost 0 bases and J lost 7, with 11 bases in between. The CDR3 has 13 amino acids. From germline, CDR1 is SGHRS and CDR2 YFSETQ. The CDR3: CASSLGWAAEQYF. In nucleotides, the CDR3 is TGCGCCAGCAGCTTGGGGTGGGCAGCTGAGCAGTACTTC.

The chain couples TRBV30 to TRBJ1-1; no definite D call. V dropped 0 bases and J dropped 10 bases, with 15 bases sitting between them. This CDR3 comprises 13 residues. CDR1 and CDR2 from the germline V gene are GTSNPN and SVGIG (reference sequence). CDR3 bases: TGTGCCTGGAGTGTACGCTTTTCCCACGGAGCTTTCTTT. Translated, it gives CAWSVRFSHGAFF. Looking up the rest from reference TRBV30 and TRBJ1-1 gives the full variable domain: SQTIHQWPATLVQPVGSPLSLECTVEGTSNPNLYWYRQAAGRGLQLLFYSVGIGQISSEVPQNLSASRPQDRQFILSSKKLLLSDSGFYLCAWSVRFSHGAFFGQGTRLTVV.

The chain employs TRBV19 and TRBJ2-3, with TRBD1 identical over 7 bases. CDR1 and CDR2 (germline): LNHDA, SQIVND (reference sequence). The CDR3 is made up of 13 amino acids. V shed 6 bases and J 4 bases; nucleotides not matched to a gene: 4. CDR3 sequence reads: CASSGTASDTQYF. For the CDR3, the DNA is TGTGCCAGTAGCGGGACAGCCTCAGATACGCAGTATTTT.

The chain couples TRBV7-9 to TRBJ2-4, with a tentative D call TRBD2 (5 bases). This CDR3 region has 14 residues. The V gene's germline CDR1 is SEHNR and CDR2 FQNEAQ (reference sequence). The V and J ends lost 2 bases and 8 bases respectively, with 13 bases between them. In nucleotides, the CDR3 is TGTGCCAGCAGCTTAATTCCGGGAAGGGACATTCAGTACTTC. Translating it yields CASSLIPGRDIQYF.

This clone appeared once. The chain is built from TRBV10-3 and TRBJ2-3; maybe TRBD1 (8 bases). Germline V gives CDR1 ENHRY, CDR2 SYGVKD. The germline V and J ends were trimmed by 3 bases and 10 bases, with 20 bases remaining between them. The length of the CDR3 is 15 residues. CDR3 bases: TGTGCCATCAGTGAAGGACAGGGCTTGGCGGGAGCGCAGTATTTT. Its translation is CAISEGQGLAGAQYF.

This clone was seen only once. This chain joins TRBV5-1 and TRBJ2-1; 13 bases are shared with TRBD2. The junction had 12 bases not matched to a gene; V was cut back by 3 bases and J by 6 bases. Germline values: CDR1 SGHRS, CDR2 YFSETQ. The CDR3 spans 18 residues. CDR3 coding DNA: TGCGCCAGCAGCTCGGAAGGACTAGCGGGAGTCGGGGCCAATGAGCAGTTCTTC. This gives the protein CASSSEGLAGVGANEQFF. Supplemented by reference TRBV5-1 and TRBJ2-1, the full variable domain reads KAGVTQTPRYLIKTRGQQVTLSCSPISGHRSVSWYQQTPGQGLQFLFEYFSETQRNKGNFPGRFSGRQFSNSRSEMNVSTLELGDSALYLCASSSEGLAGVGANEQFFGPGTRLTVL.

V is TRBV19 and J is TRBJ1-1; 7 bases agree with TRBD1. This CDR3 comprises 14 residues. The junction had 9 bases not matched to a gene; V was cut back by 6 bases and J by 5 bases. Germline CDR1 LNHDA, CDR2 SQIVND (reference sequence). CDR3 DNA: TGTGCCAGTAGGCACCGGGACAGAGATACTGAAGCTTTCTTT. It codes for CASRHRDRDTEAFF. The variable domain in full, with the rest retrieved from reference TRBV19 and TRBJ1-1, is DGGITQSPKYLFRKEGQNVTLSCEQNLNHDAMYWYRQDPGQGLRLIYYSQIVNDFQKGDIAEGYSVSREKKESFPLTVTSAQKNPTAFYLCASRHRDRDTEAFFGQGTRLTVV.